This TCR beta chain was found in a study of spatial heterogeneity in lung cancer. Study in general: Sequenced follow-up PBMC samples came a median of approximately 2 years after resection, where available. Sequence detection consistently recorded a greater number of beta-chain than alpha-chain sequences. Study-wide results and caveats: Ubiquitous expanded tumor TCRs surfaced in blood more at resection than they did at follow-up.

There are 17 residues in the CDR3. Germline assignment: CDR1 LGHDT and CDR2 YNNKEL (reference sequence). The junction had 13 bases not matched to a gene; V was cut back by 5 bases and J by 2 bases. Described time point: blood at routine non-recurrence follow-up after resection. Unsorted whole RNA samples from tumor, nontumor lung or frozen PBMC were sequenced. This clonotype was picked up many times. Its antigen is unknown. On each TCR cDNA molecule, a unique molecular identifier was present. Each CDR3 protein gets one entry after TCRdb re-called the 5' RACE reads with MiXCR. The table includes tens of thousands of distinct CDR3 sequences, roughly 7% detected once.

This sequence originates from a female donor with early-stage non-small cell lung cancer. Sequencing was performed on PBMCs, taken at follow-up. V and J are TRBV3-1 and TRBJ2-3, with TRBD2 matching 7 bases. Here the CDR3 reads CASSLDSWGGTTDTQYF. CDR3 sequence (DNA): TGTGCCAGCAGCTTAGACTCCTGGGGGGGTACCACAGATACGCAGTATTTT.